Sequencing of this TCR beta chain was carried out in a study of radiotherapy plus CTLA-4 blockade in lung cancer. Receiving focal radiation plus CTLA-4 blockade with ipilimumab were patients who had chemo-refractory metastatic non-small-cell lung cancer. The method was immunoSEQ multiplex PCR; TCRdb's version includes in-frame clones alone and lacks a portion of them. The sample comprises approximately 77,000 clones, about 79% of which are singletons, and over 20% rests with the top ten. V was clipped by 5 bases and J by 6 bases, with 14 bases between them. Per germline, CDR1 MDHEN and CDR2 SYDVKM. The CDR3 contains 13 residues. This clone has a handful of counts. Antigen: not known. General observations from the study: According to reports, early shifts in blood T cell clones, alongside interferon-beta, forecast response most accurately. Following radiotherapy plus ipilimumab, tumor-derived TCR clones expanded in the blood.

This material consisted of peripheral blood, taken from a patient treated with radiotherapy plus ipilimumab. The chain uses TRBV28 and TRBJ2-7; D not certain. The source is a human donor with non-small cell lung cancer whose response to radiotherapy plus ipilimumab could not be evaluated. Some clones in this sample may be carry-over from other donors' samples. This CDR3 is CASSILPTGEQYF. CDR3 in DNA: TGTGCCAGCAGTATTCTACCTACTGGCGAGCAGTACTTC.